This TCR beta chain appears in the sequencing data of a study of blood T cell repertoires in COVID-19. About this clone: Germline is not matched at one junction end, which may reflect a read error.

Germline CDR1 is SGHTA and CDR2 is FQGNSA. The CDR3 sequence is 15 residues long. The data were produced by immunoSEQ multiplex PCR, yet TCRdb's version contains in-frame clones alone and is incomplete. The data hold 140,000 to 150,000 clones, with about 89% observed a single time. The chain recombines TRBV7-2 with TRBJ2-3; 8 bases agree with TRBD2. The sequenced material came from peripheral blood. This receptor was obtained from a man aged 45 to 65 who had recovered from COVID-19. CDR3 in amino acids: CASSPKGAGGSGVHF. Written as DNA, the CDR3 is TGTGCCAGCAGCCCGAAGGGTGCGGGGGGATCGGGTGTGCATTTT.